These T cell receptor beta chains were read from a single sample in a study of blood T cell repertoires in COVID-19. This table comes from immunoSEQ multiplex PCR, and its TCRdb copy is limited to in-frame clones, with some not included. The table shows 250,000 to 350,000 clones, with approximately 90% occurring only once. Source material: peripheral blood. The receptors originated from a man aged 18 to 30 with active or convalescent COVID-19. Both conserved end residues are part of each CDR3. A D gene is named only where the DNA matches it firmly. Rows give clone size only sometimes, using once, few, many, or a class for an expanded clone.

TRBD2,NA,TRBV5-4,TRBJ2-5,TGTGCCAGCAGCCCGACTAGCTTACAAGAGACCCAGTACTTC,CASSPTSLQETQYF
NA,NA,TRBV28,TRBJ1-5,TGTGCCAGCAGACGGTGGAATCAGCCCCAGCATTTT,CASRRWNQPQHF
TRBD1,NA,TRBV6-5,TRBJ1-6,TGTGCCAGCAGTCGCTCAGGGGGCAGGCCCCTCCACTTT,CASSRSGGRPLHF
TRBD2,NA,TRBV19,TRBJ2-3,TGTGCCAGTAGTAGCCCAGCGGGATCCAGTCTGAATTTT,CASSSPAGSSLNF
TRBD1,NA,TRBV4-1,TRBJ2-4,TGCGCCAGCAGCCAAGGAGGGACAGGGGTTGTCAAAAACATTCAGTACTTC,CASSQGGTGVVKNIQYF
TRBD2,NA,TRBV6-1,TRBJ2-2,TGTGCCAGCAGTGAAGCGCTTCAAGTTGATAGCGGGAGGGACACCGGGGAGCTGTTTTTT,CASSEALQVDSGRDTGELFF
TRBD1,NA,TRBV28,TRBJ2-7,TGTGCCAGCAGTTCACACGGGACAGGGGGGGACGAGCAGTACTTC,CASSSHGTGGDEQYF
NA,NA,TRBV19,TRBJ1-3,TGTGCCAGTAGTAGCAGGAACTCTGGAAACACCATATATTTT,CASSSRNSGNTIYF
NA,NA,TRBV4-1,TRBJ2-7,TGCGCCAGCAGCCAAGACAGTTTGGAGCAGTACTTC,CASSQDSLEQYF
NA,NA,TRBV19,TRBJ1-5,TGTGCCAGTAGTATACGCACGGGACACGGGAATCAGCCCCAGCATTTT,CASSIRTGHGNQPQHF
NA,few,TRBV27,TRBJ2-1,TGTGCCAGCAAGAGCTCCTACAATGAGCAGTTCTTC,CASKSSYNEQFF
NA,NA,TRBV7-6,TRBJ2-2,TGTGCCAGCAGCTCCTTAGGGGGCACCGGGGAGCTGTTTTTT,CASSSLGGTGELFF
TRBD1,NA,TRBV5-1,TRBJ1-2,TGCGCCAGCAGCCCGCCGGGACAGAACTTGAACTATGGCTACACCTTC,CASSPPGQNLNYGYTF
TRBD2,many,TRBV7-9,TRBJ2-1,TGTGCCAGCAGCTTAAGCCTAGCGGGGGCCTACAATGAGCAGTTCTTC,CASSLSLAGAYNEQFF
NA,NA,TRBV7-8,TRBJ1-5,TGTGCCAGCAGCCCCGTTCGAGTATCAGGGCCCCAGCATTTT,CASSPVRVSGPQHF
NA,NA,TRBV4-1,TRBJ1-2,TGCGCCAGCAGCCAGACTGGGCAGGGGTCGGGTGGCTACACCTTC,CASSQTGQGSGGYTF
NA,NA,TRBV29-1,TRBJ2-7,TGCAGCGTTGAAGAAAACAGTTCCTCCTACGAGCAGTACTTC,CSVEENSSSYEQYF
TRBD2,NA,TRBV19,TRBJ2-7,TGTGCCAGTAGTCTAGGACTAGCGGGCCTCACCCCCACTTACGAGCAGTACTTC,CASSLGLAGLTPTYEQYF
NA,few,TRBV29-1,TRBJ1-1,TGCAGCGTTACCCGGACTGCGGGAAACACTGAAGCTTTCTTT,CSVTRTAGNTEAFF
TRBD2,NA,TRBV27,TRBJ2-1,TGTGCCAGCAGTCACGGGACTAGCGGAGTCTACAATGAGCAGTTCTTC,CASSHGTSGVYNEQFF
TRBD1,NA,TRBV6-5,TRBJ2-4,TGTGCCAGCAGCATCGACAGGGCTAAAAACATTCAGTACTTC,CASSIDRAKNIQYF
NA,NA,TRBV11-2,TRBJ1-2,TGTGCCAGCAGCCCGGGAACCATCCCTATTGGCTACACCTTC,CASSPGTIPIGYTF
NA,NA,TRBV10-1,TRBJ1-1,TGCGCCAGCAGAACAGGGATGAACACTGAAGCTTTCTTT,CASRTGMNTEAFF
NA,NA,TRBV19,TRBJ2-1,TGTGCCAGTAGTACCGCTCTACGCCCCTCCTACAATGAGCAGTTCTTC,CASSTALRPSYNEQFF
NA,NA,TRBV7-7,TRBJ2-5,TGTGCCAGCAGCTTAGATGAGGACACAGAGACCCAGTACTTC,CASSLDEDTETQYF
TRBD1,few,TRBV5-4,TRBJ1-6,TGTGCCAGCAGCCTGGGCCGTAAGAGGGACAGTAATTCACCCCTCCACTTT,CASSLGRKRDSNSPLHF
NA,NA,TRBV21-1,TRBJ1-6,TGTGCCAGCGGCGCCCCAGGGGGTAGTTATAATTCACCCCTCCACTTT,CASGAPGGSYNSPLHF
TRBD2,NA,TRBV12-5,TRBJ2-5,TGTGCTAGTGGTCGGGGAGGGGAAGAGACCCAGTACTTC,CASGRGGEETQYF
NA,NA,TRBV4-1,TRBJ2-7,TGCGCCAGCAGCCCCGCCCTCGGGGAGCAGCTGGGCGAGCAGTACTTC,CASSPALGEQLGEQYF
NA,NA,TRBV14,TRBJ2-1,TGTGCCAGCAGCCCGGACTTGATTGCCTACAATGAGCAGTTCTTC,CASSPDLIAYNEQFF
TRBD2,few,TRBV11-2,TRBJ2-1,TGTGCCAGCAGCCAGAGGGTAGCGGGGGGCCCTAATGAGCAGTTCTTC,CASSQRVAGGPNEQFF
TRBD1,NA,TRBV6-5,TRBJ2-2,TGTGCCAGCAGCCGTAACAGGGGTGCCGGGGAGCTGTTTTTT,CASSRNRGAGELFF
TRBD1,NA,TRBV27,TRBJ2-1,TGTGCCACCAAGCAGGTCCCAGTACCCGGGACAGGGTTGTTCTTC,CATKQVPVPGTGLFF
TRBD1,NA,TRBV5-8,TRBJ1-5,TGTGCCAGTCGGCCCGGACAGGGAATTAATCAGCCCCAGCATTTT,CASRPGQGINQPQHF
TRBD2,once,TRBV5-1,TRBJ2-1,TGCGCCAGCAGGGTTGGACTAGCGGGGAACAATGAGCAGTTCTTC,CASRVGLAGNNEQFF
NA,NA,TRBV3-1/TRBV3-2,TRBJ2-3,TGTGCCAGCAGCCAACCAGGGTGGGTAGTTACAGATACGCAGTATTTT,CASSQPGWVVTDTQYF
TRBD2,few,TRBV11-2,TRBJ2-3,TGTGCCAGCAGCTTCCTAGCGGCCGCTAGCACAGATACGCAGTATTTT,CASSFLAAASTDTQYF
NA,NA,TRBV6-6,TRBJ2-7,TGTGCCAGCAGTACAAGGGCGGGACCCTCCTACGAGCAGTACTTC,CASSTRAGPSYEQYF
TRBD2,once,TRBV11-2,TRBJ2-5,TGTGCCAGCAGCACACGACCTCCGTTGGCGGGGGGGAGGCAAGAGACCCAGTACTTC,CASSTRPPLAGGRQETQYF
TRBD1,once,TRBV4-1,TRBJ1-6,TGCGCCAGCAGCCAACTCGGGACAGGGCCCCGTTCACCCCTCCACTTT,CASSQLGTGPRSPLHF
NA,once,TRBV5-1,TRBJ1-1,TGCGCCAGCAGCATGAGCCAGAACACTGAAGCTTTCTTT,CASSMSQNTEAFF
TRBD1,NA,TRBV5-4,TRBJ1-4,TGTGCCAGCAGCTTGGACAGGGGAGACGAAAAACTGTTTTTT,CASSLDRGDEKLFF